The 21 T cell receptor beta chains listed next were all sequenced from one sample in a study of blood T cell repertoires in COVID-19 (dated by TCRdb to about 2020). Libraries were built with the immunoSEQ multiplex PCR assay. Drawn from immuneACCESS, this table holds only the in-frame rearrangements with V and J called that TCRdb kept. Clones are partly lost; checked studies trace under half to an unresolved V gene and leave the rest unexplained. Recorded for this sample are about 230,000 clones; under 90% of them occurred a single time. Roughly 12% of the sample is in the top ten clones. Source material: peripheral blood. The origin of the receptors is a man aged 45-65 years with COVID-19, enrolled during active disease.

J is TRBJ2-1 and V is TRBV29-1; 8 nucleotides match TRBD2. CDR3 length equals 12 residues. The germline gives CDR1 SQVTM, CDR2 ANQGSEA. V lost 8 bases, J lost 9 bases, and 9 bases stayed unmatched. Here the CDR3 DNA reads TGCAGCCTTGGTGGGACTAGGGGTGAGCAGTTCTTC. It encodes CSLGGTRGEQFF.

The V gene is TRBV11-2, the J gene TRBJ2-7, with 8 bases that match TRBD1. Losses at the gene ends were 5 bases for V and 0 bases for J; bases not matched to a gene: 3. Germline lookup yields CDR1 SGHAT and CDR2 FQNNGV. The CDR3 is 14 amino acids. The CDR3 sequence: CASSKTGGSYEQYF. The DNA for the CDR3 is TGTGCCAGCAGCAAAACAGGGGGCTCCTACGAGCAGTACTTC.

This chain links TRBV19 with TRBJ1-1; TRBD1 aligns across 7 bases. CDR3 length: 13 residues. V was pared by 6 bases and J by 4 bases, with 5 bases of the junction left unmatched. CDR1 LNHDA and CDR2 SQIVND come from the germline V gene (reference sequence). CDR3 sequence reads: CASRVTGTTEAFF. CDR3 nucleotide sequence: TGTGCCAGTAGAGTGACAGGGACCACTGAAGCTTTCTTT.

The chain links TRBV7-9 to TRBJ1-1, with D hard to call. The CDR3 is made up of 13 amino acids. The V and J ends lost 3 bases and 2 bases respectively, with 7 bases between them. Looked up from germline, CDR1 is SEHNR and CDR2 is FQNEAQ (reference sequence). CDR3 amino acids: CASSFRENTEAFF. The CDR3 nucleotides are TGTGCCAGCAGCTTCCGGGAAAACACTGAAGCTTTCTTT.

CDR3 nucleotide sequence: TGTGCCACCAGCAGAACAACAGCTCCCAATCAGCCCCAGCATTTT. This sequence encodes CATSRTTAPNQPQHF. J is TRBJ1-5 and V is TRBV15, with D unresolved. The CDR3 has 15 residues. The V end was cut by 2 bases, the J end by 3 bases, with 11 bases between. Germline lookup yields CDR1 LNHNV and CDR2 YYDKDF (reference sequence). Using reference TRBV15 and TRBJ1-5 for the parts outside the CDR3, the full variable domain is DAMVIQNPRYQVTQFGKPVTLSCSQTLNHNVMYWYQQKSSQAPKLLFHYYDKDFNNEADTPDNFQSRRPNTSFCFLDIRSPGLGDTAMYLCATSRTTAPNQPQHFGDGTRLSIL.

The chain carries TRBV19 and TRBJ2-1; TRBD2 matches at 8 bases. Germline V gene sequence: CDR1 LNHDA, CDR2 SQIVND (reference sequence). Trimming took 8 bases from V and 4 from J; bases not matched to a gene: 10. This CDR3 is built from 15 residues. CDR3 nucleotide sequence: TGTGCCAGTTGCTCTGGCGGGGGGACATACAATGAGCAGTTCTTC. Protein: CASCSGGGTYNEQFF.

The rearrangement joins TRBV27 to TRBJ2-7; 9 positions agree with TRBD2. This CDR3 region has 17 residues. V was pared by 5 bases and J by 2 bases, with 13 bases of the junction left unmatched. Germline V gene sequence: CDR1 MNHEY, CDR2 SMNVEV (reference sequence). CDR3 residues: CASSPIAGDPPAYEQYF. CDR3 nucleotides: TGTGCCAGCAGTCCAATAGCGGGAGATCCTCCCGCCTACGAGCAGTACTTC.

The V call is TRBV6-4, the J call TRBJ2-3; weak D call: TRBD2 (6 bases). CDR3 length: 14 amino acids. Trimming removed 8 bases at V and 1 base at J, with 13 bases between. CDR1 is MRHNA, CDR2 SNTAGT, per germline. The CDR3 nucleotides are TGTGCCAGCTCCTGGCGGGGAGGCACAGATACGCAGTATTTT. Its protein is CASSWRGGTDTQYF.

This chain uses TRBV5-6 with TRBJ2-1, with D possibly being TRBD2 (6 bases). Trimming took off 4 bases at V and 9 bases at J, with 23 bases between the two ends. The CDR3 spans 16 residues. Germline V gene data show CDR1 as SGHDT and CDR2 as YYEEEE. The CDR3: CASSPDYSGREVEQFF. The CDR3 nucleotides read TGTGCCAGCAGCCCCGATTATTCGGGCAGGGAGGTTGAGCAGTTCTTC.

The rearrangement joins TRBV15 to TRBJ1-2; a weak D match, TRBD1 (5 bases). This CDR3 has 12 amino acids. Trimming cost V 5 bases and J 4 bases, with 8 bases left between them. Germline V gives CDR1 LNHNV, CDR2 YYDKDF (reference sequence). The CDR3 coding sequence is TGTGCCACCAGCGAAGACAGCTATGGCTACACCTTC. This encodes CATSEDSYGYTF.

This clone turned up a few times. CDR3 in DNA: TGTGCCAGTAGTAGGGGACAGGGCACCGTACGCTACACCTTC. Translating gives CASSRGQGTVRYTF. V is TRBV19 and J is TRBJ1-2; 9 bases match TRBD1. This CDR3 has 14 residues. V shed 4 bases, J shed 9 bases, and the junction held 9 bases outside the gene matches. Germline values: CDR1 LNHDA, CDR2 SQIVND (reference sequence).

The chain combines TRBV3-1 (or the pseudogene TRBV3-2) with TRBJ1-3; D perhaps matches TRBD1 (6 bases). Deletions cut 0 bases from V and 4 bases from J, with 13 bases between. The CDR3 totals 16 residues. CDR1 is LGHDT and CDR2 is YNNKEL in the germline V gene (reference sequence). The DNA for the CDR3 is TGTGCCAGCAGCCAAGACGATGCCGGACAGGGAAACACCATATATTTT. It is translated as CASSQDDAGQGNTIYF.

V gene TRBV3-1 (or the pseudogene TRBV3-2) combines with J gene TRBJ1-1, with a tentative D call TRBD1 (5 bases). Germline-derived CDR1 and CDR2 are LGHDT and YNNKEL (reference sequence). The CDR3 contains 14 residues. The V end lost 3 bases, the J end lost 5 bases, and 13 bases lay between the germline ends. CDR3 loop: CASSQQGGGTEAFF. The CDR3 DNA reads TGTGCCAGCAGCCAGCAGGGCGGTGGGACTGAAGCTTTCTTT.

The chain recombines TRBV7-9 with TRBJ1-2; 7 bases line up with TRBD1. From germline, CDR1 is SEHNR and CDR2 FQNEAQ (reference sequence). CDR3 length: 13 amino acids. The junction had 14 bases not matched to a gene; V was cut back by 11 bases and J by 8 bases. The CDR3 sequence is CAGQGGAGWGYTF. The CDR3 bases are TGTGCCGGACAAGGGGGCGCAGGTTGGGGCTACACCTTC.

This sequence joins TRBV2 and TRBJ1-2, with D tentatively TRBD1 (5 bases). This CDR3 spans 13 amino acids. Trimming took 4 bases from V and 4 from J, leaving 10 bases between them. Germline-derived CDR1 and CDR2 are SNHLY and FYNNEI. The CDR3 loop reads CASSADTLYGYTF. In nucleotides, the CDR3 is TGTGCCAGCAGTGCGGACACACTCTATGGCTACACCTTC. The variable domain in full, completed from reference TRBV2 and TRBJ1-2, reads EPEVTQTPSHQVTQMGQEVILRCVPISNHLYFYWYRQILGQKVEFLVSFYNNEISEKSEIFDDQFSVERPDGSNFTLKIRSTKLEDSAMYFCASSADTLYGYTFGSGTRLTVV.

The V and J genes are TRBV30 and TRBJ1-2, with no clear D. CDR3 length equals 14 residues. Germline V gene sequence: CDR1 GTSNPN, CDR2 SVGIG (reference sequence). V lost 0 bases and J 2 bases, leaving 10 bases between the germline ends. This chain's CDR3 is CAWSVPLENYGYTF. In nucleotides, the CDR3 is TGTGCCTGGAGTGTACCTCTGGAGAACTATGGCTACACCTTC.

V and J are TRBV7-3 and TRBJ2-3; a possible D gene is TRBD2 (5 bases). Trimming took off 3 bases at V and 6 bases at J, with 10 bases between the two ends. Germline CDR1 SGHTA, CDR2 FQGTGA. There are 13 residues in the CDR3. The chain's CDR3 is CASSFYSGDTQYF. The CDR3 DNA reads as TGTGCCAGCAGCTTCTATTCGGGGGATACGCAGTATTTT. The whole variable domain, filled in from reference TRBV7-3 and TRBJ2-3, reads GAGVSQTPSNKVTEKGKYVELRCDPISGHTALYWYRQSLGQGPEFLIYFQGTGAADDSGLPNDRFFAVRPEGSVSTLKIQRTERGDSAVYLCASSFYSGDTQYFGPGTRLTVL.

The chain links TRBV29-1 to TRBJ1-2; tentatively, D is TRBD1 (6 bases). The V end was cut by 5 bases, the J end by 6 bases, with 10 bases between. The CDR3 has 11 residues. Germline V lookup: CDR1 SQVTM, CDR2 ANQGSEA. The CDR3 nucleotides are TGCAGCGTTACAGGGACTAATGGCTACACCTTC. The encoded protein is CSVTGTNGYTF.

This chain links TRBV9 with TRBJ1-1, with D unresolved. CDR1 and CDR2 (germline): SGDLS, YYNGEE. Trimming removed 3 bases from V and 6 bases from J, with 18 bases in between. The CDR3 totals 15 residues. CDR3 nucleotide sequence: TGTGCCAGCAGCGCAACGACGGGTCTCCCTTCTGAAGCTTTCTTT. Amino acids: CASSATTGLPSEAFF.

This chain joins TRBV19 and TRBJ2-1; 7 bases align to TRBD1. This CDR3 spans 14 amino acids. Germline CDR1 reads LNHDA; CDR2 reads SQIVND (reference sequence). V trimming: 7 bases; J trimming: 5 bases; junction bases outside the gene matches: 8. The CDR3 spells CASTRQGADNEQFF. CDR3 DNA sequence: TGTGCCAGTACCAGACAGGGTGCCGACAATGAGCAGTTCTTC.

This chain links TRBV28 with TRBJ1-6; TRBD1 matches at 7 bases. With 2 bases clipped from V and 3 bases from J, the junction kept 13 bases outside the gene matches. The CDR3 contains 19 residues. The germline V gene encodes CDR1 MDHEN and CDR2 SYDVKM. CDR3: CASSLANPRQGSYNSPLHF. The CDR3 region has the DNA TGTGCCAGCAGTTTAGCGAACCCTCGACAGGGTAGCTATAATTCACCCCTCCACTTT.